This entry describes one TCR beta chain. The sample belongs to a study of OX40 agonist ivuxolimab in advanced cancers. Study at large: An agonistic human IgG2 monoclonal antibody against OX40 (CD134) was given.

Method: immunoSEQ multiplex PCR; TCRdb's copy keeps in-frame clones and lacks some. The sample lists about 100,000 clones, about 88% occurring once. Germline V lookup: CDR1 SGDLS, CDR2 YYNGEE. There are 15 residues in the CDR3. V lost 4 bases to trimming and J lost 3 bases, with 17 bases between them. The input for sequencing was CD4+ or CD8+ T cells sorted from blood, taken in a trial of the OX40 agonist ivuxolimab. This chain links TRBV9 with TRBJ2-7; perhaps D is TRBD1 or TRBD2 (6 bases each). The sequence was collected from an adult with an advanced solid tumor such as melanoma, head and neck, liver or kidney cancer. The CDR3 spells CASSPGDNGYYEQYF. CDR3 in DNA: TGTGCCAGCAGCCCGGGGGACAACGGATACTACGAGCAGTACTTC.